Listed below are T cell receptor beta chains from one sample, sequenced in a study of blood T cells in healthy people across ages. TCRdb reprocessed the 5' RACE reads with MiXCR, giving one entry per CDR3 protein. The sample has over a million distinct CDR3 sequences; approximately 38% are singletons. Sequenced sample: blood. The receptors were gathered from a woman aged 18-29 years in good health. Each CDR3 is given with its conserved first and last residue. D genes are given only for firm matches. The size of a clone is reported for some rows only, either as once, few or many, or as a class for expanded clones.

d_gene	j_gene	abundance	v_gene	CDR3nt	CDR3aa
-	TRBJ2-7	few	TRBV6-6	TGTGCCAGCAGCCGACTGACCTCCTACGAGCAGTACTTC	CASSRLTSYEQYF
-	TRBJ2-7	-	TRBV5-1	TGCGCCAGCAGCTTGATGACTGAATCCCACGAGCAGTACTTC	CASSLMTESHEQYF
-	TRBJ2-5	few	TRBV7-9	TGTGCCGGAGAATCCGCAGAGACCCAGTACTTC	CAGESAETQYF
TRBD1	TRBJ2-5	-	TRBV7-7	TGTGCTAGCAGCTTAGGGGGCACGGGGGAGACCCAGTACTTC	CASSLGGTGETQYF
TRBD2	TRBJ2-5	-	TRBV20-1	TGCAGCGCCCGACTAGCGGGGCTTCGCGAGACCCAGTACTTC	CSARLAGLRETQYF
TRBD2	TRBJ2-7	-	TRBV6-1	TGTGCCAGCAGTGAAGGCGGAGGGCTAGCGGATAGGAGCTCCTACGAGCAGTACTTC	CASSEGGGLADRSSYEQYF
TRBD2	TRBJ2-3	-	TRBV5-1	TGCGCCAGCAGCGTGCGGGGGGGCCAAACAGATACGCAGTATTTT	CASSVRGGQTDTQYF
-	TRBJ1-5	-	TRBV4-2	TGTGCCAGCAGCCAAGATGGGGACAATCAGCCCCAGCATTTT	CASSQDGDNQPQHF
-	TRBJ1-4	-	TRBV18	TGTGCCAGCTCACCCTTACCCCCGGGGGATGAAAAACTGTTTTTT	CASSPLPPGDEKLFF
TRBD2	TRBJ2-3	-	TRBV7-2	TGTGCCAGCAGCTCGGGGGGGAAGACAGATACGCAGTATTTT	CASSSGGKTDTQYF
-	TRBJ1-2	many	TRBV27	TGTGCCAGCAGAACGGACCCCCATGGCTACACCTTC	CASRTDPHGYTF
TRBD1	TRBJ2-7	-	TRBV20-1	TGCAGTGTGGTCGACAGGGACTACGAGCAGTACTTC	CSVVDRDYEQYF
-	TRBJ2-7	few	TRBV3-1	TGTGCCAGCAGCCAGTTCCAGGGCAACGAGCAGTACTTC	CASSQFQGNEQYF
TRBD2	TRBJ2-5	few	TRBV11-2	TGTGCCAGCAGCTTCTCCGGACTAGCCTATGAGACCCAGTACTTC	CASSFSGLAYETQYF
-	TRBJ2-6	-	TRBV5-1	TGCGCCAGCAGCTTGGAAGTCGGACCGTCTGGGGCCAACGTCCTGACTTTC	CASSLEVGPSGANVLTF
-	TRBJ2-3	-	TRBV5-6	TGTGCCAGCAGTGACGGAGGACGCACAGATACGCAGTATTTT	CASSDGGRTDTQYF
TRBD1	TRBJ2-7	-	TRBV7-7	TGTGCCAGCAGCTGGGACAGGGAGATGGAGCAGTACTTC	CASSWDREMEQYF
TRBD1	TRBJ1-1	-	TRBV7-9	TGTGCCAGCACTCCGGGACAGGTCCACACTGAAGCTTTCTTT	CASTPGQVHTEAFF
-	TRBJ2-1	few	TRBV27	TGTGCCAGCAGCCTTATGGACGGGGCTGAGCAGTTCTTC	CASSLMDGAEQFF
-	TRBJ2-7	-	TRBV28	TGTGCCAGCAGTTTTATAGGGGAGGTTTACGAGCAGTACTTC	CASSFIGEVYEQYF
-	TRBJ1-1	-	TRBV12-3/TRBV12-4	TGTGCCAGCAGCGTTGCGGGAGGATGGAACACTGAAGCTTTCTTT	CASSVAGGWNTEAFF
TRBD1	TRBJ2-1	-	TRBV19	TGTGCCAGTAGTACTAACAGGGGGCGGGATGAGCAGTTCTTC	CASSTNRGRDEQFF
TRBD1	TRBJ1-2	many	TRBV27	TGTGCCAGCAGTCCGGGACAGTTTAACTATGGCTACACCTTC	CASSPGQFNYGYTF
-	TRBJ2-4	few	TRBV21-1	TGTGCCAGCAGCCCCCCAGGCCGGGGGTTCAAAAACATTCAGTACTTC	CASSPPGRGFKNIQYF
-	TRBJ2-5	-	TRBV20-1	TGCAGTGCTACCCCACTGAAAGCGGGCTACCAAGAGACCCAGTACTTC	CSATPLKAGYQETQYF
-	TRBJ2-1	few	TRBV7-2	TGTGCCAGCAGCTCCCGGGCCCCTCCCTACAATGAGCAGTTCTTC	CASSSRAPPYNEQFF
-	TRBJ1-1	-	TRBV12-3/TRBV12-4	TGTGCCAGCACCAAGGGGGTTAGGGGTTCAAGGGCGGGTTCTGAAGCTTTCTTT	CASTKGVRGSRAGSEAFF
-	TRBJ1-2	few	TRBV7-2	TGTGCCAGCAGTTCTACAGGGCCGGCTGGCTACACCTTC	CASSSTGPAGYTF
-	TRBJ1-2	-	TRBV6-7	TGTGCCAGCCGTCCCTGGGTCCAGGAGCCCCATAACTATGGCTACACCTTC	CASRPWVQEPHNYGYTF
-	TRBJ1-1	few	TRBV6-4	TGTGCCAGCAGTGACGGAACAGAGAACACTGAAGCTTTCTTT	CASSDGTENTEAFF
TRBD2	TRBJ2-7	few	TRBV5-1	TGCGCCAGCAGCTTTGGTTCGGGACTAGCGGTCGGGAACGAGCAGTACTTC	CASSFGSGLAVGNEQYF
TRBD2	TRBJ2-7	few	TRBV12-3/TRBV12-4	TGTGCCAGCAGCCGGGCGAGGGAGGGGACCTACGAGCAGTACTTC	CASSRAREGTYEQYF
-	TRBJ1-5	-	TRBV20-1	TGCAGTGCTAGAGCTCCGGGAAACAATCAGCCCCAGCATTTT	CSARAPGNNQPQHF
TRBD2	TRBJ2-1	-	TRBV9	TGTGCCAGCAGCGTAGGCGGGACTAGCGGGAGAAATGAGCAGTTCTTC	CASSVGGTSGRNEQFF
TRBD1	TRBJ2-5	few	TRBV9	TGTGCCAGCAGCGTCACCACGACAGGGCTCCAGCAGACCCAGTACTTC	CASSVTTTGLQQTQYF
-	TRBJ2-1	once	TRBV20-1	TGCAGTGCTAACATATACAATGAGCAGTTCTTC	CSANIYNEQFF
TRBD1	TRBJ1-2	few	TRBV5-6	TGTGCCAGCAGCTATCTGGACAGGGCCCCTGGCTACACCTTC	CASSYLDRAPGYTF
TRBD2	TRBJ2-7	few	TRBV6-5	TGTGCCAGCAGTTCCCTCGGCGGCCCGACTAGCGGAGCTCACGCGTACGAGCAGTACTTC	CASSSLGGPTSGAHAYEQYF
TRBD1	TRBJ2-7	many	TRBV10-3	TGTGCCATCAGCGGTCCCGGGACAGGGTTCAACTCCTACGAGCAGTACTTC	CAISGPGTGFNSYEQYF
-	TRBJ2-7	-	TRBV19	TGTGCCAGTAGTATAGGAGGTTGGGTGAGCGAGCAGTACTTC	CASSIGGWVSEQYF
-	TRBJ2-5	once	TRBV10-1	TGCGCCAGCAGTGAACCGGGAGTAGGTTTGGAGACCCAGTACTTC	CASSEPGVGLETQYF
-	TRBJ2-7	-	TRBV6-6	TGTGCCAGTAGTTACTCCCTTAGTCTTAAAGAGCAGTACTTC	CASSYSLSLKEQYF
-	TRBJ1-1	once	TRBV6-5	TGTGCCAGCAGTTACGACAGCGGGAGGGTCACTGAAGCTTTCTTT	CASSYDSGRVTEAFF
-	TRBJ1-2	-	TRBV20-1	TGCAGTGCCAACATTTATGGGGAGGGGCAGCTTCCTTATAGGGGCTACACCTTC	CSANIYGEGQLPYRGYTF
TRBD1	TRBJ2-1	few	TRBV6-5	TGTGCCAGCACAGGCACAGGGGGTGGGGTCAATGAGCAGTTCTTC	CASTGTGGGVNEQFF
-	TRBJ1-2	-	TRBV28	TGTGCCAGCAGTTCGAGTGCGGGGGTTTCCCCCTATGGCTACACCTTC	CASSSSAGVSPYGYTF
TRBD1	TRBJ2-7	-	TRBV6-1	TGTGCCAGCAGCGCTAGGGACAGGGCCTACGAGCAGTACTTC	CASSARDRAYEQYF
-	TRBJ1-2	-	TRBV14	TGTGCCAGCAGCCAAGCACCCGGGACACAAAACTATGGCTACACCTTC	CASSQAPGTQNYGYTF